One and the same sample provided the 10 T cell receptor beta chains below, sequenced in a study of low-dose radiotherapy and immunotherapy resistance in tumors. Indicated time point: before trial treatment. Primers used for first-strand cDNA, a TRAV- and TRBV-specific set, covered both alpha and beta chains. Amplification of TCRs used a constant-region primer and V-primer adapter for about 21 PCR cycles. One entry per CDR3 protein results from TCRdb running MiXCR on the reads. The data contain tens of thousands of distinct CDR3 sequences, 26% of them singletons. The material sequenced was PBMCs, taken before treatment. All receptors come from a male donor with rectosigmoid adenocarcinoma.

The chain recombines TRBV19 with TRBJ2-2; 9 bases align to TRBD2. With V trimmed by 3 bases and J by 6 bases, 5 bases remained unmatched. This CDR3 is 15 amino acids long. The germline V gene has CDR1 LNHDA and CDR2 SQIVND (reference sequence). CDR3 amino acids: CASSIPAGGAGELFF. DNA for the CDR3: TGTGCCAGTAGTATCCCAGCGGGAGGAGCCGGGGAGCTGTTTTTT. Full variable domain (rest looked up from reference TRBV19 and TRBJ2-2): DGGITQSPKYLFRKEGQNVTLSCEQNLNHDAMYWYRQDPGQGLRLIYYSQIVNDFQKGDIAEGYSVSREKKESFPLTVTSAQKNPTAFYLCASSIPAGGAGELFFGEGSRLTVL.

This clonotype was picked up a small number of times. This rearrangement joins TRBV5-6 to TRBJ2-7; TRBD1 agrees at 11 bases. This CDR3 comprises 15 residues. V shed 3 bases and J 5 bases; nucleotides not matched to a gene: 7. Germline V gives CDR1 SGHDT, CDR2 YYEEEE. CDR3 coding DNA: TGTGCCAGCAGCTCAGCCGGGACAGGGGGTCACGAGCAGTACTTC. Its protein product is CASSSAGTGGHEQYF.

This clonotype was recorded many times. The gene calls are TRBV5-4 and TRBJ1-1; D is perhaps TRBD1 (5 bases). Germline lookup yields CDR1 SGHNT and CDR2 YYREEE (reference sequence). Trimming pared 4 bases from V and 0 bases from J, leaving 13 bases between. The CDR3 totals 15 residues. CDR3 residues: CASSQPGRVNTEAFF. The DNA for the CDR3 is TGTGCCAGCAGCCAACCGGGCAGGGTGAACACTGAAGCTTTCTTT.

In this sample, this clonotype turned up many times. The chain uses TRBV7-2 and TRBJ2-5; 9 positions match TRBD2. CDR3 length: 18 amino acids. The germline V gene has CDR1 SGHTA and CDR2 FQGNSA. Unmatched junction bases numbered 16, after V lost 3 bases and J lost 5 bases. As DNA, the CDR3 is TGTGCCAGCAGCTTTAACATGGCGGGAGGGCCGAATTTGGAGACCCAGTACTTC. Amino acids: CASSFNMAGGPNLETQYF.

This clonotype was picked up many times. V usage is TRBV7-2 and J usage is TRBJ2-7; 11 nucleotides match TRBD2. The CDR3 sequence is 15 residues long. The germline V gene encodes CDR1 SGHTA and CDR2 FQGNSA. V dropped 1 base and J dropped 7; count of bases not matched to a gene: 6. The CDR3 spells CASSLEVSSGREQYF. Written as DNA, the CDR3 is TGTGCCAGCAGCTTAGAGGTCTCTAGCGGGAGGGAGCAGTACTTC.

This clonotype was picked up a small number of times. The chain recombines TRBV6-2 or TRBV6-3 with TRBJ2-1; no reliable D call. The V gene's germline CDR1 is MNHEY and CDR2 SVGEGT. The CDR3 runs to 11 residues. Trimming took 4 bases from V and 7 from J, leaving 5 bases between them. The CDR3 bases are TGTGCCAGCAGTTCAAGGAATGAGCAGTTCTTC. Its translation: CASSSRNEQFF.

The table lists this clonotype with many counts. The V gene is TRBV7-2, the J gene TRBJ1-3; D perhaps matches TRBD1 (6 bases). V was trimmed by 4 bases and J by 5 bases, leaving 9 bases between them. The CDR3 totals 13 residues. The germline V gene encodes CDR1 SGHTA and CDR2 FQGNSA. CDR3 loop: CASSSQGRNTIYF. Written as DNA, the CDR3 is TGTGCCAGCAGCTCACAGGGTAGAAACACCATATATTTT.

This clonotype has a count of ten or more. The chain combines TRBV6-2 or TRBV6-3 with TRBJ2-5; D remains unclear. V lost 5 bases, J lost 5 bases, and 15 bases lay in between. Germline assignment: CDR1 MNHEY and CDR2 SVGEGT. The CDR3 length is 14 residues. The CDR3 bases are TGTGCCAGCAGTGAAGGAATGACTTTCGAGACCCAGTACTTC. Encoded protein: CASSEGMTFETQYF.

This clonotype appeared a few times. The chain combines TRBV24-1 with TRBJ1-4; 7 nucleotides line up with TRBD1. Germline values: CDR1 KGHDR, CDR2 SFDVKD. Germline trimming cut 4 bases from V and 4 bases from J; bases unmatched to any gene: 5. CDR3 length: 15 residues. The CDR3 sequence: CATSDTGTVNEKLFF. The DNA for the CDR3 is TGTGCCACCAGTGACACCGGGACAGTTAATGAAAAACTGTTTTTT.

In its sample, this clonotype was seen many times. The chain is built from TRBV7-8 and TRBJ2-7, with D possibly matching TRBD2 (6 bases). The CDR3 is 14 residues long. V was pared by 1 base and J by 5 bases, with 12 bases between. Looked up from germline, CDR1 is SGHVS and CDR2 is FQNEAQ. CDR3 protein: CASSLGGDVNEQYF. The CDR3 nucleotides are TGTGCCAGCAGCTTAGGGGGGGATGTTAACGAGCAGTACTTC. Using reference TRBV7-8 and TRBJ2-7 for the parts outside the CDR3, the full variable domain is GAGVSQSPRYKVAKRGQDVALRCDPISGHVSLFWYQQALGQGPEFLTYFQNEAQLDKSGLPSDRFFAERPEGSVSTLKIQRTQQEDSAVYLCASSLGGDVNEQYFGPGTRLTVT.